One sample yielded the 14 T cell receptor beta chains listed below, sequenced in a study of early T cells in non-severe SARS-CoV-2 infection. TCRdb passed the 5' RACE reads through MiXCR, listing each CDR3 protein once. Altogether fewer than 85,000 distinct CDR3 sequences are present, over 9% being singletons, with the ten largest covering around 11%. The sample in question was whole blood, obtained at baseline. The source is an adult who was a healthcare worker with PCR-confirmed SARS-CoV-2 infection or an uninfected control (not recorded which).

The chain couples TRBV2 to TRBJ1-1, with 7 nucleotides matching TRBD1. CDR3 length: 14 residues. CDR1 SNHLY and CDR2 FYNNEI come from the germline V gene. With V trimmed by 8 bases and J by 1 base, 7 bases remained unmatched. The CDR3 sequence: CASETGRRNTEAFF. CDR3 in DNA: TGTGCCAGCGAGACAGGGCGAAGGAACACTGAAGCTTTCTTT.

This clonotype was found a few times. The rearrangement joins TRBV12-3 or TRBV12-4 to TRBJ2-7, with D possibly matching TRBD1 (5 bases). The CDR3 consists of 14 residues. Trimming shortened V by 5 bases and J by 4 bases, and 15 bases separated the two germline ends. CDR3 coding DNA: TGTGCCAGCAGTCAATCGACAGTGCCATACGAGCAGTACTTC. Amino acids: CASSQSTVPYEQYF.

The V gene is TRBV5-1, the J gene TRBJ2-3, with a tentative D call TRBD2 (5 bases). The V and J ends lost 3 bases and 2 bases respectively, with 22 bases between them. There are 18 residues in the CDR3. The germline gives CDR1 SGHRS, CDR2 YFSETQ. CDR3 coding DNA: TGCGCCAGCAGCTCCGGCGGTCAGGCAGGCGACTACACAGATACGCAGTATTTT. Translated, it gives CASSSGGQAGDYTDTQYF.

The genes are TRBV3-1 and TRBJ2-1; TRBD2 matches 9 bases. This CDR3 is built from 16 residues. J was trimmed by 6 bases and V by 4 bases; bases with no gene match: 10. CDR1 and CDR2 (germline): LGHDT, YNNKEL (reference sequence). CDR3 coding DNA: TGTGCCAGCAGCCCAATTAGCGGGGGAGAGATCAATGAGCAGTTCTTC. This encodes CASSPISGGEINEQFF.

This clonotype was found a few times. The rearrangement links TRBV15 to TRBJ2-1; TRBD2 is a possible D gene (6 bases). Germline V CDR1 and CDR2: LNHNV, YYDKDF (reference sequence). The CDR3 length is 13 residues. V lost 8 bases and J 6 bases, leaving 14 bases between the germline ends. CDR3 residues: CATGVAAFNEQFF. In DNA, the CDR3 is TGTGCCACCGGGGTAGCGGCCTTCAATGAGCAGTTCTTC.

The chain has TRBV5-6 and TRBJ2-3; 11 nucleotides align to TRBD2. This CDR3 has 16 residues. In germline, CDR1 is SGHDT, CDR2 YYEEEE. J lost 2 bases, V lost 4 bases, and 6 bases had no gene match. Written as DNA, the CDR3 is TGTGCCAGCAGCCGAAGACTAGCGGGGAACACAGATACGCAGTATTTT. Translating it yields CASSRRLAGNTDTQYF.

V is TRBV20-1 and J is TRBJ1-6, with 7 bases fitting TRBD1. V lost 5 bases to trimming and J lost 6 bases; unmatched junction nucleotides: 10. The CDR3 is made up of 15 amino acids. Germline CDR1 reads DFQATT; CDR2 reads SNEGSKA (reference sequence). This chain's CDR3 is CSAFPTDRANSPLHF. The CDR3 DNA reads TGCAGTGCTTTTCCCACCGACAGGGCTAATTCACCCCTCCACTTT.

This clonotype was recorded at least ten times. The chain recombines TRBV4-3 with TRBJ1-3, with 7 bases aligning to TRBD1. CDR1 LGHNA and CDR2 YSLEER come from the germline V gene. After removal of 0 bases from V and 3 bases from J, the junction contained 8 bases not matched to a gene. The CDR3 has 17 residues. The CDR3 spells CASSQETPGQIGNTIYF. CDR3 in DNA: TGCGCCAGCAGCCAAGAAACTCCGGGACAGATTGGAAACACCATATATTTT.

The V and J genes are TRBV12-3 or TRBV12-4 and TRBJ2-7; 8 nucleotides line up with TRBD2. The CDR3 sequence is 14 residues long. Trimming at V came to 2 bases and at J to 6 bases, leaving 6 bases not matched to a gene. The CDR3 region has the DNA TGTGCCAGCAGTTTAACGGGAGGGCCGTCCGAGCAGTACTTC. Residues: CASSLTGGPSEQYF.

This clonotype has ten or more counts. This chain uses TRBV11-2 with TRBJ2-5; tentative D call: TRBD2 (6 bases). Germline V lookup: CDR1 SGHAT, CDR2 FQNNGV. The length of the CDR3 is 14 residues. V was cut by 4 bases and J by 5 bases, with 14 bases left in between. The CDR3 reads CASSWRGFQETQYF. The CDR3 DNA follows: TGTGCCAGCAGCTGGCGGGGCTTTCAGGAGACCCAGTACTTC.

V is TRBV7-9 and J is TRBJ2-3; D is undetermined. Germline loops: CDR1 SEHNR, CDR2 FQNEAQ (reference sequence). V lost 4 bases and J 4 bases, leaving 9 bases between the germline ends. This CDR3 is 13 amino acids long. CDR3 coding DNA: TGTGCCAGCAGCTCCCTCGTCCCAGATACGCAGTATTTT. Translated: CASSSLVPDTQYF.

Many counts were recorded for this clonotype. CDR3 nucleotides: TGTGCCAGCACTTCCGAGGTGACGATCAATGAGCAGTTCTTC. Translated, it gives CASTSEVTINEQFF. V gene TRBV11-2 combines with J gene TRBJ2-1; D unclear. This CDR3 is built from 14 residues. Germline assignment: CDR1 SGHAT and CDR2 FQNNGV. V shed 7 bases and J shed 6 bases, with 16 bases lying between them.

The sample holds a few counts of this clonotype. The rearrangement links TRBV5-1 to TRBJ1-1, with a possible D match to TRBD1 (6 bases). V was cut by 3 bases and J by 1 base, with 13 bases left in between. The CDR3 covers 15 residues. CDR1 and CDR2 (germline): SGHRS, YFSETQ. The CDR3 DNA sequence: TGCGCCAGCAGCTCCCAGGGGCCACCGAACACTGAAGCTTTCTTT. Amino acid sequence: CASSSQGPPNTEAFF.

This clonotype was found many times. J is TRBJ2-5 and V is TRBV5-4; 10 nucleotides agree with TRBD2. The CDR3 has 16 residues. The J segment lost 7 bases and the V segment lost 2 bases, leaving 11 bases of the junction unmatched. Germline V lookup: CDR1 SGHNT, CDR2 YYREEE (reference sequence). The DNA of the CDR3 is TGTGCCAGCAGCTTTTCTAGCGGGGGCGGAATCGGGACCCAGTACTTC. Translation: CASSFSSGGGIGTQYF.